The clone carrying this TCR beta chain was seen a handful of times. Using its own MiXCR run on the 5' RACE reads, TCRdb lists one record per CDR3 protein. The table lists about 12,000 distinct CDR3 sequences, roughly half of them singletons. Cells sorted as Tregs were CD4+, CD25+ and CD127-/low. Trimming stripped 4 bases from V and 0 bases from J, with 12 bases between. Looked up from germline, CDR1 is KGHSH and CDR2 is LQKENI. The CDR3 extends over 15 amino acids. The sample taken for sequencing was tumor-infiltrating Tregs sorted from the breast tumor. The source is a female donor with breast cancer. The chain carries TRBV18 and TRBJ1-1; D not certain. The CDR3 is CASSRETDMNTEAFF. The DNA for the CDR3 is TGTGCCAGCTCACGGGAAACAGACATGAACACTGAAGCTTTCTTT.